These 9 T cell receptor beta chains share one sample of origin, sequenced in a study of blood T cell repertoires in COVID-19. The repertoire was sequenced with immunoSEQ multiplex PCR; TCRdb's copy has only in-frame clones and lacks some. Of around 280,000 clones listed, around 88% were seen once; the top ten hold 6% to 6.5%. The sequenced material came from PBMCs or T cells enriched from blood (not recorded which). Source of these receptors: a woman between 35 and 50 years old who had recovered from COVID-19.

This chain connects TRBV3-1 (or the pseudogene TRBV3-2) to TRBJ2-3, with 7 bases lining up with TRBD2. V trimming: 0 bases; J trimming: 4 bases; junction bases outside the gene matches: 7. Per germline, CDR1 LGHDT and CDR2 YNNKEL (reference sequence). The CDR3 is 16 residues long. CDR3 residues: CASSQDGSGAPDTQYF. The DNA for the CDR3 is TGTGCCAGCAGCCAAGATGGGAGCGGGGCCCCAGATACGCAGTATTTT.

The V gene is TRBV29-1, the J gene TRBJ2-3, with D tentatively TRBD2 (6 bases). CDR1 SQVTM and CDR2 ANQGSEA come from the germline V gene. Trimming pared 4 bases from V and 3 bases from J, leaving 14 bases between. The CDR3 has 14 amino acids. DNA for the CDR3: TGCAGCGTTGTTGGGGGGATTGATACAGATACGCAGTATTTT. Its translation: CSVVGGIDTDTQYF.

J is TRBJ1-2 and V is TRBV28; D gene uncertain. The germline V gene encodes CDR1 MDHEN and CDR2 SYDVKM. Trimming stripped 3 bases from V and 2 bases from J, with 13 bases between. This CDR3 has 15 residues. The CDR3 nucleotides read TGTGCCAGCAGTTTCGTTGGAGGGCGGAACTATGGCTACACCTTC. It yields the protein CASSFVGGRNYGYTF.

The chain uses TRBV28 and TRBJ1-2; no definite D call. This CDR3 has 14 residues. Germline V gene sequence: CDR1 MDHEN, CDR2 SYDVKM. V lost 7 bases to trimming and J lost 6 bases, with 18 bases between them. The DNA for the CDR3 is TGTGCCAGCACCAAAATCAGGCTTTTGGATGGCTACACCTTC. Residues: CASTKIRLLDGYTF.

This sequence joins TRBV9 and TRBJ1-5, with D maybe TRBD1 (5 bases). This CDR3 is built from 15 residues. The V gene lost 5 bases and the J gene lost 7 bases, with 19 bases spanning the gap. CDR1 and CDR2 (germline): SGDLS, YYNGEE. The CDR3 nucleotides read TGTGCCAGCAGTGAGACCGGGACTACGAGGCAGCCCCAGCATTTT. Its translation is CASSETGTTRQPQHF.

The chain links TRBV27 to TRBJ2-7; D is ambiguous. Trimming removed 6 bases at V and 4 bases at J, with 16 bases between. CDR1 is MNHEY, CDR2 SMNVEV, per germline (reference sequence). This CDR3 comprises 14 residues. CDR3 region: CASRAGGSMYEQYF. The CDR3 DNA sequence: TGTGCCAGCAGAGCCGGCGGATCAATGTACGAGCAGTACTTC.

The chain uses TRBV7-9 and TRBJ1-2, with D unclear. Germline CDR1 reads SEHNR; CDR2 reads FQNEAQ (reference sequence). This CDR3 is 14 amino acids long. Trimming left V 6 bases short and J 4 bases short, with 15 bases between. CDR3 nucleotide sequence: TGTGCCAGCAGACCCCCCGAGGGCGGCTATGGCTACACCTTC. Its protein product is CASRPPEGGYGYTF.

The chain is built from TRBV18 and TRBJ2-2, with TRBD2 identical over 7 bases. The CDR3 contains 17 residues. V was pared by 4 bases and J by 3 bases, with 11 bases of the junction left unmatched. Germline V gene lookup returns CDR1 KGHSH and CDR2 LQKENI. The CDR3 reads CASSRNGLADYTGELFF. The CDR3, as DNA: TGTGCCAGCTCACGGAATGGGCTAGCGGACTACACCGGGGAGCTGTTTTTT.

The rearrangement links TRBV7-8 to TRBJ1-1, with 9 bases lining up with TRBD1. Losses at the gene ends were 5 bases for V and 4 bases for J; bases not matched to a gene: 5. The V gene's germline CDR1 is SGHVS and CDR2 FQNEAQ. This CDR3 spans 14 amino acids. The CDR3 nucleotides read TGTGCCAGCAGCCTCATGACAGGGGGCACTGAAGCTTTCTTT. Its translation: CASSLMTGGTEAFF.